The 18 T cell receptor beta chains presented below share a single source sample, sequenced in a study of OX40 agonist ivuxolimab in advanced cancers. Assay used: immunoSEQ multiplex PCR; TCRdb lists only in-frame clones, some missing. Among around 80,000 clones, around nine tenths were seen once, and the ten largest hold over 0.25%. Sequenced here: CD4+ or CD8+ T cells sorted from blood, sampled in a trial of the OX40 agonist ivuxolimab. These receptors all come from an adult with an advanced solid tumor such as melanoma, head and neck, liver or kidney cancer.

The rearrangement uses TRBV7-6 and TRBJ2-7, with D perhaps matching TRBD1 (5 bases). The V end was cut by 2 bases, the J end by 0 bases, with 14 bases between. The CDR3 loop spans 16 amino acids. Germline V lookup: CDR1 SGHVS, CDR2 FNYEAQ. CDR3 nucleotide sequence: TGTGCCAGCAGCTTAAGGGTAGGGGCCTCCTCCTACGAGCAGTACTTC. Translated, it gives CASSLRVGASSYEQYF.

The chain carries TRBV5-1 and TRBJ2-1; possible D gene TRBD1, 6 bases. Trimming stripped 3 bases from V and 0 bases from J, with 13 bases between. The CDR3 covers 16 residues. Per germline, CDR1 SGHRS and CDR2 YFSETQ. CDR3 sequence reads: CASSYRQASSYNEQFF. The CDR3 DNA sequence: TGCGCCAGCAGCTACCGACAGGCCAGCTCCTACAATGAGCAGTTCTTC.

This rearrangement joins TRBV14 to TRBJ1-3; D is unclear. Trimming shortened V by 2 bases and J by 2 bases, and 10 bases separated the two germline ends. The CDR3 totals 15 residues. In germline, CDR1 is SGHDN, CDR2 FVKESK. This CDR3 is CASSQLGAAGNTIYF. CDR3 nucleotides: TGTGCCAGCAGCCAATTAGGTGCGGCTGGAAACACCATATATTTT.

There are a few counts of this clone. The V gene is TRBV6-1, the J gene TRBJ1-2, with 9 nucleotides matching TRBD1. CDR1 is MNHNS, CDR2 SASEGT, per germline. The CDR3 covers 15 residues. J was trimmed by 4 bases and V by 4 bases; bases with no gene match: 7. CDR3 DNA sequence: TGTGCCAGCAGTGCACAGGGGGCGGGCGGCTATGGCTACACCTTC. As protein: CASSAQGAGGYGYTF.

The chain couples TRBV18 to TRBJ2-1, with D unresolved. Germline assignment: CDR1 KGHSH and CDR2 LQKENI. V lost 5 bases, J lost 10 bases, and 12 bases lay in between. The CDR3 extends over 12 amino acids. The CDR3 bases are TGTGCCAGCTCAGTAAACGACTTGGAGCAGTTCTTC. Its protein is CASSVNDLEQFF. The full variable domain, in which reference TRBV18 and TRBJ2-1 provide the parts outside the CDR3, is NAGVMQNPRHLVRRRGQEARLRCSPMKGHSHVYWYRQLPEEGLKFMVYLQKENIIDESGMPKERFSAEFPKEGPSILRIQQVVRGDSAAYFCASSVNDLEQFFGPGTRLTVL.

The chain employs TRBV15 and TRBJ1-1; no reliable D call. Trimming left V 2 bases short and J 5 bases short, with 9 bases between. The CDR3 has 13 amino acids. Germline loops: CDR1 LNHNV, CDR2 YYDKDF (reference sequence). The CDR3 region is CATSRNYRTEAFF. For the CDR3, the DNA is TGTGCCACCAGCAGAAACTATAGGACTGAAGCTTTCTTT.

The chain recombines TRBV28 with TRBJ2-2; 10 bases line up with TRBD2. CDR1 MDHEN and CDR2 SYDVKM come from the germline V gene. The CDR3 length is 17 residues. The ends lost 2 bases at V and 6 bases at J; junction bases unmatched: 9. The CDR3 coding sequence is TGTGCCAGCAGTTTAGAGCGGGGGGGACCACGCCCCGGGGAGCTGTTTTTT. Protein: CASSLERGGPRPGELFF.

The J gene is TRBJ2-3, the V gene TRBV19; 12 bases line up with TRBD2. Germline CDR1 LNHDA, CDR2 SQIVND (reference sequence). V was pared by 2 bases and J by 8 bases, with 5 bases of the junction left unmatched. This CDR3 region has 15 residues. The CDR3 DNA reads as TGTGCCAGTAGTATACTAGCGGGGGGGCCAGGTACGCAGTATTTT. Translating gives CASSILAGGPGTQYF.

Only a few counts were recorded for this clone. The CDR3 sequence: CASSLSGNTGELFF. The CDR3 coding sequence is TGCGCCAGCAGCTTGTCCGGGAACACCGGGGAGCTGTTTTTT. V gene TRBV5-1 combines with J gene TRBJ2-2; unclear D gene. The CDR3 spans 14 residues. CDR1 and CDR2 (germline): SGHRS, YFSETQ. The germline V and J ends were trimmed by 1 base and 1 base, with 5 bases remaining between them. The whole variable domain, filled in from reference TRBV5-1 and TRBJ2-2, reads KAGVTQTPRYLIKTRGQQVTLSCSPISGHRSVSWYQQTPGQGLQFLFEYFSETQRNKGNFPGRFSGRQFSNSRSEMNVSTLELGDSALYLCASSLSGNTGELFFGEGSRLTVL.

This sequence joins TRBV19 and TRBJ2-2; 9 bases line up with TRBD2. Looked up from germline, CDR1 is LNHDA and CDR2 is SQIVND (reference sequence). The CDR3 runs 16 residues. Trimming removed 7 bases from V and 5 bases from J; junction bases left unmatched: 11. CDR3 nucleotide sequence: TGTGCCAGTACTGACGGAGCGGGAGGATATACCGGGGAGCTGTTTTTT. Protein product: CASTDGAGGYTGELFF.

CDR3 in amino acids: CASSLPYRGQNSPLHF. Here the CDR3 DNA reads TGTGCCAGCAGTTTACCTTACAGGGGGCAAAATTCACCCCTCCACTTT. The chain links TRBV27 to TRBJ1-6, with 9 bases aligning to TRBD1. V lost 2 bases to trimming and J lost 7 bases; unmatched junction nucleotides: 6. The V gene's germline CDR1 is MNHEY and CDR2 SMNVEV (reference sequence). The CDR3 totals 16 residues.

CDR3: CASSSGLARRGNEQFF. The CDR3 region has the DNA TGTGCCAGCAGCTCGGGACTAGCGAGGAGGGGGAATGAGCAGTTCTTC. V gene TRBV7-3 combines with J gene TRBJ2-1, with 10 nucleotides matching TRBD2. The CDR3 loop spans 16 amino acids. V gave up 4 bases and J gave up 7 bases; unmatched junction bases: 10. CDR1 and CDR2 (germline): SGHTA, FQGTGA.

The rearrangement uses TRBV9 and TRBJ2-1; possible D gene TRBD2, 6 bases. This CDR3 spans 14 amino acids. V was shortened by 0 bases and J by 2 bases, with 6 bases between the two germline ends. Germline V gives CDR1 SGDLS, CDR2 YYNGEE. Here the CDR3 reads CASSVAGAYNEQFF. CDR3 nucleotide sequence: TGTGCCAGCAGCGTAGCGGGGGCCTACAATGAGCAGTTCTTC.

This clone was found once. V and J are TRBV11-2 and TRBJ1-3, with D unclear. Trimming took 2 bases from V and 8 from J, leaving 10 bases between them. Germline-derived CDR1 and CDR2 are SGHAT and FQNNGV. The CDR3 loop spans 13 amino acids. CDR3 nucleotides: TGTGCCAGCAGCTTATTAATTACGGACACCATATATTTT. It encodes CASSLLITDTIYF.

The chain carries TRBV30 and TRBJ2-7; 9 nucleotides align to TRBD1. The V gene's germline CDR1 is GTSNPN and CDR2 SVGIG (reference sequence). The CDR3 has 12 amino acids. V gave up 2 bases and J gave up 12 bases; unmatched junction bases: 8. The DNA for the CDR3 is TGTGCCTGGAGTCGGGACAGGGCCAAGTGGTACTTC. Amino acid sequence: CAWSRDRAKWYF.

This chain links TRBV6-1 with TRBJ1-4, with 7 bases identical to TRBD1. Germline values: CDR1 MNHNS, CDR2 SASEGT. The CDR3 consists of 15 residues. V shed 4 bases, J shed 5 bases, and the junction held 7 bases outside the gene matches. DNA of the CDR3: TGTGCCAGCAGTGGCCTACAGGGGACAAATGAAAAACTGTTTTTT. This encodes CASSGLQGTNEKLFF.

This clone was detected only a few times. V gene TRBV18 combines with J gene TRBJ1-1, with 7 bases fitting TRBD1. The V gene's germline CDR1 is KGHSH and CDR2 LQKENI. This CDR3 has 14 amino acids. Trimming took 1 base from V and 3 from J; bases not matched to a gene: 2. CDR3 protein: CASSPLDRDTEAFF. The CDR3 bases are TGTGCCAGCTCACCACTCGACAGGGACACTGAAGCTTTCTTT.

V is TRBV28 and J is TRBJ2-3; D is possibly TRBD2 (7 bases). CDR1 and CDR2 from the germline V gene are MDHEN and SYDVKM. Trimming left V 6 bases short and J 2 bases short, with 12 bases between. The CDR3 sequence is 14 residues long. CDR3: CASSGGRDTDTQYF. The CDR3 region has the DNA TGTGCCAGCAGCGGGGGGCGGGACACAGATACGCAGTATTTT.